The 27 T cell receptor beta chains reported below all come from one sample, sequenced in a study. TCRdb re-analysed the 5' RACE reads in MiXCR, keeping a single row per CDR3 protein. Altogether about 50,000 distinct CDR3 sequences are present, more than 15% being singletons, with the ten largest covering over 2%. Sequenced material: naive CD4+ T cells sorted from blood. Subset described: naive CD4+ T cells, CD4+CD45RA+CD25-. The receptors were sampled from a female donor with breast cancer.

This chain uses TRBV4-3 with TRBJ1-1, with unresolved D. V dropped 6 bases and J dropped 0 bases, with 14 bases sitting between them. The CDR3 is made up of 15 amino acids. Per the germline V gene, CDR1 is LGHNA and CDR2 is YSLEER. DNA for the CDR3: TGCGCCAGCAGTTATAGAATAGAGCTGAACACTGAAGCTTTCTTT. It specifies CASSYRIELNTEAFF.

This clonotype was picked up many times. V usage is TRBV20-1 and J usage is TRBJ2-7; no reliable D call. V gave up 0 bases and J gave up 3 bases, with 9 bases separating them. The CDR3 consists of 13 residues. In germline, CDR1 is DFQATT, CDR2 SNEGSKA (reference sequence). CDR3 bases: TGCAGTGCTAGAGAAAACAGTGGCTACGAGCAGTACTTC. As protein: CSARENSGYEQYF.

CDR3 sequence (DNA): TGTGCCACCAGTGATTTGGCCGAAGGGCAGGGGACCTACAATGAGCAGTTCTTC. Residues: CATSDLAEGQGTYNEQFF. V and J are TRBV24-1 and TRBJ2-1; D possibly corresponds to TRBD1 (6 bases). V was clipped by 0 bases and J by 2 bases, with 16 bases between them. CDR1 and CDR2 from the germline V gene are KGHDR and SFDVKD. The CDR3 runs 18 residues.

CDR3 in amino acids: CASRRDRGREQYF. The CDR3 DNA reads as TGTGCCAGCAGGCGGGACAGGGGGAGAGAGCAGTACTTC. The gene calls are TRBV11-3 and TRBJ2-7; 11 nucleotides line up with TRBD1. The V gene end was trimmed by 6 bases and the J gene end by 7 bases; junction bases not matched to a gene: 5. The CDR3 is 13 amino acids. Germline-derived CDR1 and CDR2 are SGHNT and YENEEA.

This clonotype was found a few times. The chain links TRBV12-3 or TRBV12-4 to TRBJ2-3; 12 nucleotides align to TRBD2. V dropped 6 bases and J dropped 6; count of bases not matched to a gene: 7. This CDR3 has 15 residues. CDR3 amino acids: CASSPRTSGMDTQYF. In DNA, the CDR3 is TGTGCCAGCAGCCCCCGGACTAGCGGGATGGATACGCAGTATTTT.

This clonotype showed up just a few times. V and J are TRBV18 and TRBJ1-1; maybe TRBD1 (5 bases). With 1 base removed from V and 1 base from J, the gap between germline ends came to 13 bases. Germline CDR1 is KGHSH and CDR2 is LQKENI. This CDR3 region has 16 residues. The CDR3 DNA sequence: TGTGCCAGCTCACCACTTGCGGGGCCCACGAACACTGAAGCTTTCTTT. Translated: CASSPLAGPTNTEAFF.

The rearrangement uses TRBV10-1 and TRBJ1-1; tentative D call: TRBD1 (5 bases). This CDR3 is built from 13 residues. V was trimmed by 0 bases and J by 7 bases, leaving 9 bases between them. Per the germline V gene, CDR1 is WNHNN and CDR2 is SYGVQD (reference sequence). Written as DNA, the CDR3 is TGCGCCAGCAGTGAGTCGAAGAGGGGTGAAGCTTTCTTT. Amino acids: CASSESKRGEAFF.

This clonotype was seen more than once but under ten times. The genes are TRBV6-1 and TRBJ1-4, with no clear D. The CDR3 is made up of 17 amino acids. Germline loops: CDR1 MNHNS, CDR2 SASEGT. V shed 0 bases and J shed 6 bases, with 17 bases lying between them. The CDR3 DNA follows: TGTGCCAGCAGTGAAGCGCTTCGGCTGCCCCTGGATGAAAAACTGTTTTTT. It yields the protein CASSEALRLPLDEKLFF.

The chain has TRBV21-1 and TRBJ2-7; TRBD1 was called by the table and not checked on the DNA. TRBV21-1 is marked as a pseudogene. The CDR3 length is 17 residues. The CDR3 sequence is CASSGKGGSGVFYEQYF. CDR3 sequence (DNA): TGTGCCAGCAGCGGGAAGGGGGGGTCAGGAGTCTTTTACGAGCAGTACTTC.

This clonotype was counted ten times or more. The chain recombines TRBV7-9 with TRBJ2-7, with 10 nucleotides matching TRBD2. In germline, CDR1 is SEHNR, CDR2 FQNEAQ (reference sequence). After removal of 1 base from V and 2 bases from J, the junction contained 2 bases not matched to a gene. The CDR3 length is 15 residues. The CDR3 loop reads CASSLVSGRAYEQYF. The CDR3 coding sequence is TGTGCCAGCAGCTTAGTCAGCGGGAGGGCCTACGAGCAGTACTTC.

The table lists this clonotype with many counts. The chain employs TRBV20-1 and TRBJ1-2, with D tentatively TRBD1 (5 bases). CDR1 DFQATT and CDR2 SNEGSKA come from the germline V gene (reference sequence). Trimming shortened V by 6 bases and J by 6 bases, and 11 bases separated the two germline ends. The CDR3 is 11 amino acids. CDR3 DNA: TGCAGTGCCGGGACTCGGGATGGCTACACCTTC. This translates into CSAGTRDGYTF.

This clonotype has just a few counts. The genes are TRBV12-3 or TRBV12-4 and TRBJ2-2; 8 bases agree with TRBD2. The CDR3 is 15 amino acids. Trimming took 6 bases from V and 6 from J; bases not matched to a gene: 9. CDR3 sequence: CASSGGLVGAGELFF. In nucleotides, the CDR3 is TGTGCCAGCAGCGGGGGACTAGTGGGGGCCGGGGAGCTGTTTTTT.

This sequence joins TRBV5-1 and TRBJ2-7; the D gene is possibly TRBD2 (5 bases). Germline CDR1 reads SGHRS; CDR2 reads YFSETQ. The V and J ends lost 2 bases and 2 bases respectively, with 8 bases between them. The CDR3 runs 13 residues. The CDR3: CASSFGETYEQYF. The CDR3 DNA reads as TGCGCCAGCAGCTTCGGGGAGACCTACGAGCAGTACTTC.

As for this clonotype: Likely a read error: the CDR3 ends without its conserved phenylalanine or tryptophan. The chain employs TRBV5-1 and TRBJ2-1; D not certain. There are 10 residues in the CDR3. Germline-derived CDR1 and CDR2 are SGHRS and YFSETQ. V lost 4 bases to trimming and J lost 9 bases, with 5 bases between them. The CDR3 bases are TGCGCCAGCAGCCCTAGTGAGCAGTTCCTC. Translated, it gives CASSPSEQFL.

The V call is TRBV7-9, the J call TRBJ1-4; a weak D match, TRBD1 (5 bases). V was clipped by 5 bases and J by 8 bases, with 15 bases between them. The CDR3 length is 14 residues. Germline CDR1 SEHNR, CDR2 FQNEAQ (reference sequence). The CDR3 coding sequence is TGTGCCAGCAGCATCCCTCCGGGGGTAGAAAAACTGTTTTTT. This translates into CASSIPPGVEKLFF.

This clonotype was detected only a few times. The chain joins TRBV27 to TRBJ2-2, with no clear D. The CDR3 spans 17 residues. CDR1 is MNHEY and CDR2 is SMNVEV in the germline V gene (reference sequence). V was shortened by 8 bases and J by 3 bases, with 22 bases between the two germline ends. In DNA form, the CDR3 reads TGTGCCAGCGGAGTCCTCCTATCAGCGATGGACACCGGGGAGCTGTTTTTT. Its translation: CASGVLLSAMDTGELFF.

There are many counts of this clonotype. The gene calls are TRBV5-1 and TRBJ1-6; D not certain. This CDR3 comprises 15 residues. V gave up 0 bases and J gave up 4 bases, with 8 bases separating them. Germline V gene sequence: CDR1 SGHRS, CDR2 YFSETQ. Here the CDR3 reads CASSLGDFYNSPLHF. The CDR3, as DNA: TGCGCCAGCAGCTTGGGTGACTTTTATAATTCACCCCTCCACTTT.

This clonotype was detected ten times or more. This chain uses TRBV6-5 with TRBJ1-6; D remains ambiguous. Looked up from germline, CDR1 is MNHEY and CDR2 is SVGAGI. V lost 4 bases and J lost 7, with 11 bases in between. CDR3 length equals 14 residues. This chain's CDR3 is CASSFHEENSPLHF. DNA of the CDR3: TGTGCCAGCAGTTTTCACGAGGAGAATTCACCCCTCCACTTT.

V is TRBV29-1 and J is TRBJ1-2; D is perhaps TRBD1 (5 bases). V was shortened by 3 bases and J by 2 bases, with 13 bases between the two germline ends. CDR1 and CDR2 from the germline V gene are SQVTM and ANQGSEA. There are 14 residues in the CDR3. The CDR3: CSVEPGDVNYGYTF. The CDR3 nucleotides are TGCAGCGTTGAGCCGGGGGACGTCAACTATGGCTACACCTTC.

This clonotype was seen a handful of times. The CDR3 DNA sequence: TGTGCCACCAGTGACACACATAGCGGGAGGACATACAATGAGCAGTTCTTC. Translated, it gives CATSDTHSGRTYNEQFF. This sequence joins TRBV24-1 and TRBJ2-1; the match to TRBD2 covers 10 bases. The V and J ends lost 4 bases and 4 bases, in that order; junction bases with no gene match: 9. The CDR3 contains 17 residues. CDR1 is KGHDR and CDR2 is SFDVKD in the germline V gene.

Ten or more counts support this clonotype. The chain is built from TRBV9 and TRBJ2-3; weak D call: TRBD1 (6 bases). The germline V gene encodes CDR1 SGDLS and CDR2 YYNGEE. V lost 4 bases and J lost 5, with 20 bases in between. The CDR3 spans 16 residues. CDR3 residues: CASSPIGTLGRDTQYF. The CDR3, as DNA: TGTGCCAGCAGCCCCATCGGGACACTGGGAAGAGATACGCAGTATTTT.

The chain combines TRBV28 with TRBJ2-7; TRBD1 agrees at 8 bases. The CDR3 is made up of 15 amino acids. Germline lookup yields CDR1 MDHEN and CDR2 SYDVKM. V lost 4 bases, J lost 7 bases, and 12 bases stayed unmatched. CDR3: CASSSLTGGAEEQYF. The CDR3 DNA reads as TGTGCCAGCAGTTCCCTAACAGGGGGAGCTGAAGAGCAGTACTTC.

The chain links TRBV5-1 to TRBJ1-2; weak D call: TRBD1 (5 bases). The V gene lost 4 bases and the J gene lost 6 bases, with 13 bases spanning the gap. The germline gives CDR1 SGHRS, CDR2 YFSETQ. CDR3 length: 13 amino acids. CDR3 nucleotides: TGCGCCAGCAGCATCGGGGGGTTTAATGGCTACACCTTC. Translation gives CASSIGGFNGYTF.

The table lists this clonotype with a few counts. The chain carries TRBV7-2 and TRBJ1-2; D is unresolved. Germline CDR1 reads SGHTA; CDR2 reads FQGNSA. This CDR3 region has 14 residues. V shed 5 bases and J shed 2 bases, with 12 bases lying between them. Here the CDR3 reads CASSDYYFNYGYTF. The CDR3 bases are TGTGCCAGCAGCGACTACTACTTCAACTATGGCTACACCTTC.

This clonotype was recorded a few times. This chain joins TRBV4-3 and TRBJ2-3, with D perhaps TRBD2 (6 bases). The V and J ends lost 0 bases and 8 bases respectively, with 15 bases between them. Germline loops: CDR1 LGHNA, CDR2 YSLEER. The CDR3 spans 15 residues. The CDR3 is CASSQDGRGIGTQYF. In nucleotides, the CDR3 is TGCGCCAGCAGCCAAGACGGGCGGGGTATAGGTACGCAGTATTTT.

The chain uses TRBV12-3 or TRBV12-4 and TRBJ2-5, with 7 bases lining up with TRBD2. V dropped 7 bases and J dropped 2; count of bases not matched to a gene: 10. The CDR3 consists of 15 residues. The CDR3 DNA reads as TGTGCCAGCATGGGGCTGGGGGGGGTACAAGAGACCCAGTACTTC. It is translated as CASMGLGGVQETQYF.

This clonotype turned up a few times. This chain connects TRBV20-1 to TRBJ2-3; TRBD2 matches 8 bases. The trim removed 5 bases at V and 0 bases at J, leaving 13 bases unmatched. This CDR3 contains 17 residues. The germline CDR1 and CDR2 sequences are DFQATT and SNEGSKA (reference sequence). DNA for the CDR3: TGCAGTGCTTATACTAGCGGAGGGCCCCCTAGCACAGATACGCAGTATTTT. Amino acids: CSAYTSGGPPSTDTQYF.